This T cell receptor (beta chain) originates from a study of blood T cell repertoires in COVID-19. On the study more broadly: Sites in the United States, Italy and Spain provided acute and convalescent COVID-19 samples. PBMCs, B-cell-depleted T cells, or T cells were the source of the cDNA or gDNA that made up the material.

The CDR3 totals 15 residues. CDR1 SGHDT and CDR2 YYEEEE come from the germline V gene. Trimming left V 0 bases short and J 2 bases short, with 12 bases between. Authors' analysis steps: Counts of nucleated cells, estimated from reference gene primer amplification, were obtained. TCRdb's table, derived via immunoSEQ multiplex PCR, lists solely in-frame clones and lacks some. D and trimming were read from the DNA, whereas the V and J calls and clone size are those reported in that table. The sample yields over 45,000 clones, approximately 91% seen once. This receptor was obtained from a man between 45 and 60 years old with acute or convalescent COVID-19. Sequencing was carried out using peripheral blood. The chain couples TRBV5-6 to TRBJ2-7; tentative D call: TRBD2 (6 bases). The CDR3 here is CASSLEGRPTYEQYF. In DNA form, the CDR3 reads TGTGCCAGCAGCTTGGAGGGGAGGCCCACCTACGAGCAGTACTTC.